The sequence of this T cell receptor (beta chain) was determined in a study of siplizumab effects on memory and regulatory T cells. Clones were sequenced by immunoSEQ multiplex PCR, and TCRdb holds only the in-frame ones, with some missing. The sample has 65,000 to 70,000 clones; around 90% are singletons. CDR3 size: 15 residues. CDR1 is MGHDK, CDR2 SYGVNS, per germline. Sequenced sample: Tregs sorted from blood. V is TRBV25-1 and J is TRBJ2-5, with D perhaps TRBD1 or TRBD2 (5 bases each). The J call may be faulty, since TRBJ2-7 better matches the DNA end. The clonotype was recovered from a human donor in good health. The CDR3 here is CASSEYGAHSYEQYF. As DNA, the CDR3 is TGTGCCAGCAGTGAATACGGGGCCCACTCCTACGAGCAGTACTTC.